This T cell receptor (beta chain) derives from a study of CD8 T cells in Susac syndrome. Reverse transcription of about 0.5 to 1 ug RNA was carried out with random hexamers. TCRdb re-derived calls from the immunoSEQ multiplex PCR reads in MiXCR, one entry per CDR3 protein. The sample lists about 300,000 distinct CDR3 sequences, approximately 85% seen once, with roughly 0.21% in the top ten. TEMRA cells were FACS-enriched, with CD8+ and CD4+ T cells isolated negatively. With 5 bases removed from V and 4 bases from J, the gap between germline ends came to 15 bases. The CDR3 consists of 15 residues. Looked up from germline, CDR1 is MNHNS and CDR2 is SASEGT.

This receptor was taken from a human donor with multiple sclerosis. Input material: CD8+ T cells from PBMCs. This chain joins TRBV6-1 and TRBJ2-1; D is undetermined. Here the CDR3 DNA reads TGTGCCAGCAGTCTAGTACAGCTCTCATACAATGAGCAGTTCTTC. Protein sequence: CASSLVQLSYNEQFF.